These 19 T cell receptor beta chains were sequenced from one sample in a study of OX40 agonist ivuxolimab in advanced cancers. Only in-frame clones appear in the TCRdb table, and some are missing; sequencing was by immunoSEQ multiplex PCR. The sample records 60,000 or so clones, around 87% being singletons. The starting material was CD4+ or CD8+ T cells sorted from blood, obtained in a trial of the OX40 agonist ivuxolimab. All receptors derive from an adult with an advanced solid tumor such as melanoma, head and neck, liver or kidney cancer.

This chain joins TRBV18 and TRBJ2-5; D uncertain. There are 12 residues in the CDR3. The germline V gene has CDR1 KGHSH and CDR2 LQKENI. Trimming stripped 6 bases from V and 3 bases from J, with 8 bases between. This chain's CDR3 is CASSLTEETQYF. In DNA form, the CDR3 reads TGTGCCAGCTCCTTGACCGAAGAGACCCAGTACTTC.

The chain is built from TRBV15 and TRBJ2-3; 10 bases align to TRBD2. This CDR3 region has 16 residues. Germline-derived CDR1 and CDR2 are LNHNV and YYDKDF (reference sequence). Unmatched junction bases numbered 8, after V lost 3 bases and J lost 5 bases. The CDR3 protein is CATSRSSGRAVDTQYF. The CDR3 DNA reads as TGTGCCACCAGCAGGTCAAGCGGGAGGGCCGTAGATACGCAGTATTTT.

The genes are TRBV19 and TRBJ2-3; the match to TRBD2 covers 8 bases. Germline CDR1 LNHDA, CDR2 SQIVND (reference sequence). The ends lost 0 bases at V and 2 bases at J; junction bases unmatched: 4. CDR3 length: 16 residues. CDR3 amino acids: CASSIDLAGSTDTQYF. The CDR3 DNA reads TGTGCCAGTAGTATAGATTTAGCGGGATCCACAGATACGCAGTATTTT.

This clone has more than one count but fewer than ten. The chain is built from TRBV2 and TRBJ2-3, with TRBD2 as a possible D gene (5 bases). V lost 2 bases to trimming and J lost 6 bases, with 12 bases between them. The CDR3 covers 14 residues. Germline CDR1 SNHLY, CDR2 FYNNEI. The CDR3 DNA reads TGTGCCAGCAGTGAACGGGGAGAGGTGGATACGCAGTATTTT. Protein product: CASSERGEVDTQYF.

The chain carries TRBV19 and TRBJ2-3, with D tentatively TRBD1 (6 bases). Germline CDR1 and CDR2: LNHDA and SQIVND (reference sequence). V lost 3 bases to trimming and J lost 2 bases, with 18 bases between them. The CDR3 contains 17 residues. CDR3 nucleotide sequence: TGTGCCAGTAGTATTTTCGGGACACGGGACCTCACAGATACGCAGTATTTT. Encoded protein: CASSIFGTRDLTDTQYF.

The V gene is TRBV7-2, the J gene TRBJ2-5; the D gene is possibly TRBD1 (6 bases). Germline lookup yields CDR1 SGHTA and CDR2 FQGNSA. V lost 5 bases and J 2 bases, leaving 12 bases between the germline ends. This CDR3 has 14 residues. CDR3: CASSRRTGQETQYF. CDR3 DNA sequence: TGTGCCAGCAGCCGCAGAACAGGGCAAGAGACCCAGTACTTC. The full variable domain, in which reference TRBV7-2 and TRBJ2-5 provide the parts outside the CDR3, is GAGVSQSPSNKVTEKGKDVELRCDPISGHTALYWYRQSLGQGLEFLIYFQGNSAPDKSGLPSDRFSAERTGGSVSTLTIQRTQQEDSAVYLCASSRRTGQETQYFGPGTRLLVL.

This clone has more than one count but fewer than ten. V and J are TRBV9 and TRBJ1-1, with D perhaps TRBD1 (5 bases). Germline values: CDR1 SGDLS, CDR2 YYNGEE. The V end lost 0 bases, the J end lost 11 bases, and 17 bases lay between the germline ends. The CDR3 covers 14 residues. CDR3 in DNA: TGTGCCAGCAGCGTAGCTGGGGACGGACCGATGGCTTTCTTT. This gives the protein CASSVAGDGPMAFF.

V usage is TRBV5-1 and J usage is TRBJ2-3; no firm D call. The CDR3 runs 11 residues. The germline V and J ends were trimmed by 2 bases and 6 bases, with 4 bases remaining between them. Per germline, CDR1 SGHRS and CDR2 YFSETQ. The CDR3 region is CASSFLDTQYF. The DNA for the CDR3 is TGCGCCAGCAGCTTTCTGGATACGCAGTATTTT.

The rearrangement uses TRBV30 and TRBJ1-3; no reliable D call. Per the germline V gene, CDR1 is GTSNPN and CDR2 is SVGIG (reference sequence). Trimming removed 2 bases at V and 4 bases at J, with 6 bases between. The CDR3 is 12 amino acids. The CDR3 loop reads CAWSKQGNTIYF. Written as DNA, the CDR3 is TGTGCCTGGAGTAAACAGGGAAACACCATATATTTT.

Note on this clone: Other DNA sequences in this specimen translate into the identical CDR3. CDR3 DNA sequence: TGCGCCAGCAGTGAGGGCGGATCCTACGAGCAGTACTTC. Encoded protein: CASSEGGSYEQYF. This rearrangement joins TRBV10-2 to TRBJ2-7, with D unresolved. The germline gives CDR1 WSHSY, CDR2 SAAADI. The V end was cut by 2 bases, the J end by 1 base, with 6 bases between. The CDR3 sequence is 13 residues long.

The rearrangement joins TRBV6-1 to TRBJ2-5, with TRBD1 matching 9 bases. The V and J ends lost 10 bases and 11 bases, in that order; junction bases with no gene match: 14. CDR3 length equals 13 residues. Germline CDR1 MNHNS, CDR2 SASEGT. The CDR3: CATVLTGGREQYF. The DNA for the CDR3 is TGTGCCACCGTGTTGACAGGGGGGCGGGAGCAGTACTTC.

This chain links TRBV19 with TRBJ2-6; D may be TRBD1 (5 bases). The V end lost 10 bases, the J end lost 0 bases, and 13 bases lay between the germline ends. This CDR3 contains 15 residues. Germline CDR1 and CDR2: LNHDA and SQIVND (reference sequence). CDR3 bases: TGTGCCACCACAGGATCCTTCTCTGGGGCCAACGTCCTGACTTTC. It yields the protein CATTGSFSGANVLTF. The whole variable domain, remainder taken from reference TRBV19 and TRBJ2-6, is DGGITQSPKYLFRKEGQNVTLSCEQNLNHDAMYWYRQDPGQGLRLIYYSQIVNDFQKGDIAEGYSVSREKKESFPLTVTSAQKNPTAFYLCATTGSFSGANVLTFGAGSRLTVL.

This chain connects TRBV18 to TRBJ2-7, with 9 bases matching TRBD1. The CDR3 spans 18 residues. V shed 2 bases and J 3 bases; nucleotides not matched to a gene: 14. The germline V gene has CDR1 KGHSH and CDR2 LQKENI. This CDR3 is CASSPGTGRTGGNYEQYF. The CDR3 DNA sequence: TGTGCCAGCTCACCAGGGACAGGGCGGACTGGGGGGAACTACGAGCAGTACTTC.

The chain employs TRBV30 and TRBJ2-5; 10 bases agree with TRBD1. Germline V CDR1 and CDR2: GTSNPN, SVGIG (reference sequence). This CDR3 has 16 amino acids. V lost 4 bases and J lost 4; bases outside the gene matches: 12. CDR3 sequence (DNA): TGTGCCTGGACCCGAGGACAGGGGGAGGTGAGAGAGACCCAGTACTTC. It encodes CAWTRGQGEVRETQYF. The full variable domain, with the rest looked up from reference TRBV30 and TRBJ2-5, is SQTIHQWPATLVQPVGSPLSLECTVEGTSNPNLYWYRQAAGRGLQLLFYSVGIGQISSEVPQNLSASRPQDRQFILSSKKLLLSDSGFYLCAWTRGQGEVRETQYFGPGTRLLVL.

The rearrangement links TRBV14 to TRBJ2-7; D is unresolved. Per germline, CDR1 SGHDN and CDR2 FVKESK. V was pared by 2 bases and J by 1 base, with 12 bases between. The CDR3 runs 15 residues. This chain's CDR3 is CASSQSRVVSYEQYF. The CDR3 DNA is TGTGCCAGCAGCCAATCAAGGGTGGTATCCTACGAGCAGTACTTC.

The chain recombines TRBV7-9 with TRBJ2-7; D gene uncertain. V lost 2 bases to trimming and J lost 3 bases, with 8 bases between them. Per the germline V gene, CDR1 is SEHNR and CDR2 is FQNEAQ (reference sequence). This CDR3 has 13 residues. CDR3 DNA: TGTGCCAGCAGCTTAACTGTTAACTACGAGCAGTACTTC. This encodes CASSLTVNYEQYF.

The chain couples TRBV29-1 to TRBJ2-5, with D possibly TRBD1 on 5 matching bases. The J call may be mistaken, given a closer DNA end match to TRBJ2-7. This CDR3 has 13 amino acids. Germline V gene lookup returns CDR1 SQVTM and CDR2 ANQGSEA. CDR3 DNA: TGCAGCGTTGACTCTGGGCAGGGCGGCGAGCAGTACTTC. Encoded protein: CSVDSGQGGEQYF.

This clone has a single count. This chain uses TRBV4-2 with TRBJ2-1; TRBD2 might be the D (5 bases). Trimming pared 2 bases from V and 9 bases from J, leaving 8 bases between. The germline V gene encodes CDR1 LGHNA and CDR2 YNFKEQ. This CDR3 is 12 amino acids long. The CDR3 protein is CASSQSSSEQFF. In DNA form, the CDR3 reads TGTGCCAGCAGCCAATCTAGCAGTGAGCAGTTCTTC.

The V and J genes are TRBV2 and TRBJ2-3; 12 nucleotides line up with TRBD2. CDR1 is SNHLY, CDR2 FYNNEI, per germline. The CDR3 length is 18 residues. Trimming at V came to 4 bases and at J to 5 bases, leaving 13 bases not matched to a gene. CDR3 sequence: CASSARLASGRGGDTQYF. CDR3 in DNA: TGTGCCAGCAGTGCAAGGTTGGCTAGCGGGAGGGGTGGAGATACGCAGTATTTT.